The source of this T cell receptor (beta chain) is a study of shared clonotypes between healthy human individuals. V was cut by 5 bases and J by 4 bases, with 8 bases left in between. This CDR3 contains 12 residues. CDR1 is LNHDA, CDR2 SQIVND, per germline (reference sequence). Study findings and constraints: Memory subsets had estimated richness that was generally smaller than that of naive subsets. Generation probability values for non-shared clonotypes were lower than those for clonotypes shared by all four donors.

Remarks on this clone: Its antigen is unknown.

Libraries were prepared by immunoSEQ multiplex PCR; TCRdb keeps only in-frame clonotypes and omits some of them. The profile shows approximately 1.4 million clones, under 99% of them singletons. The material sequenced was naive CD4+ T cells sorted from blood. Described subset: CD45RA+ positively selected. The source of this sequence is a man aged 25 to 45 in good health. The chain joins TRBV19 to TRBJ1-2, with D uncertain. CDR3 sequence: CASSEVAYGYTF. DNA for the CDR3: TGTGCCAGTAGTGAGGTAGCCTATGGCTACACCTTC.